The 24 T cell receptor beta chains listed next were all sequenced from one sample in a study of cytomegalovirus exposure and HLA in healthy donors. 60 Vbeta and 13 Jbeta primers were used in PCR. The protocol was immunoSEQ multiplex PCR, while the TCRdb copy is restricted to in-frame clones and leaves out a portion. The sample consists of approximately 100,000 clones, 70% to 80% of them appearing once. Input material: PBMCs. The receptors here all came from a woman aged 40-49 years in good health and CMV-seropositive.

CDR3 protein: CASSLGRGFGYGYTF. CDR3 coding DNA: TGTGCCAGCAGCTTAGGCAGGGGATTTGGCTATGGCTACACCTTC. The chain employs TRBV7-2 and TRBJ1-2, with D maybe TRBD1 (6 bases). Deletions cut 1 base from V and 4 bases from J, with 13 bases between. The germline V gene encodes CDR1 SGHTA and CDR2 FQGNSA. The CDR3 totals 15 residues.

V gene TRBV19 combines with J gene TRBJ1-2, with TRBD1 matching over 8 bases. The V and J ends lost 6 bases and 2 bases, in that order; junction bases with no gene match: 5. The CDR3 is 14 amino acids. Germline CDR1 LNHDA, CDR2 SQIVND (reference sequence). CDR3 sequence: CASSGRDRNYGYTF. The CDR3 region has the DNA TGTGCCAGTAGCGGCCGGGACAGGAACTATGGCTACACCTTC.

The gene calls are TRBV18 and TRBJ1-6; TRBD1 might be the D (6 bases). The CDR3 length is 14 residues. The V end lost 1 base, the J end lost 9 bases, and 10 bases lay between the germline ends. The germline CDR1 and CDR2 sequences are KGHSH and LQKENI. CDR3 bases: TGTGCCAGCTCACCACAGGGGGGGGGTTCACCCCTCCACTTT. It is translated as CASSPQGGGSPLHF.

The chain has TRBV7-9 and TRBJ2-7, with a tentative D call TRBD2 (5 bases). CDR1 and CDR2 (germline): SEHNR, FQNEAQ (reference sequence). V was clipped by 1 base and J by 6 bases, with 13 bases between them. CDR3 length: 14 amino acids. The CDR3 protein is CASSLGFVRGEQYF. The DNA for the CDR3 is TGTGCCAGCAGCTTAGGTTTTGTCCGGGGCGAGCAGTACTTC.

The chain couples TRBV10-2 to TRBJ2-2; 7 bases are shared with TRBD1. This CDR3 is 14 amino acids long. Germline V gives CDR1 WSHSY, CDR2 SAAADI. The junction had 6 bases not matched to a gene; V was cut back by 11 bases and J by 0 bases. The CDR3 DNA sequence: TGCGCCGTCAGACAGGGCGCGAACACCGGGGAGCTGTTTTTT. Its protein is CAVRQGANTGELFF.

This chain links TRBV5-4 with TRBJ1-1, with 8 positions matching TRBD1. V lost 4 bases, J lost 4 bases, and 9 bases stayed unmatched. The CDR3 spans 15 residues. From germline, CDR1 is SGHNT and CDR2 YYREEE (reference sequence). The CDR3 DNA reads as TGTGCCAGCAGCCTCTGGACAGGGAGTAGCACTGAAGCTTTCTTT. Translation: CASSLWTGSSTEAFF.

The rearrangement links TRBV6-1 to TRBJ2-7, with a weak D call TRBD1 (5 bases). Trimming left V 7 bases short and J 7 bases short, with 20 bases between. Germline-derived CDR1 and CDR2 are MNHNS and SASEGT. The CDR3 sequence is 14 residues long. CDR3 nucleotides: TGTGCCAGCACGACAGACACCACCCCCTTAGAGCAGTACTTC. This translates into CASTTDTTPLEQYF.

The CDR3 protein is CASSSLPPAGGMNEQFF. CDR3 nucleotide sequence: TGCGCCAGCAGCTCTCTACCCCCAGCGGGGGGGATGAATGAGCAGTTCTTC. This chain joins TRBV5-1 and TRBJ2-1; 10 bases are a match to TRBD2. The CDR3 covers 17 residues. CDR1 and CDR2 from the germline V gene are SGHRS and YFSETQ. Trimming cost V 3 bases and J 7 bases; bases outside gene matches: 13.

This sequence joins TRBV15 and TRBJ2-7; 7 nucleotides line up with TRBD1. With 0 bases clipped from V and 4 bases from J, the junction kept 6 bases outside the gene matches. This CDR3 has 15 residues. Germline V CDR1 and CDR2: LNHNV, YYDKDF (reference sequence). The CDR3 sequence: CATSRDRQGKYEQYF. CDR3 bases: TGTGCCACCAGCAGAGATCGACAGGGCAAATACGAGCAGTACTTC.

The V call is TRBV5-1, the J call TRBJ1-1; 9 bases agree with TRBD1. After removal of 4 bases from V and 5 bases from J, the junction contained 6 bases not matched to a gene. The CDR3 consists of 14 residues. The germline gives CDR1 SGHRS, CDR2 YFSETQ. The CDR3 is CASSTGQGGTEAFF. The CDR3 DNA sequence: TGCGCCAGCAGCACGGGACAGGGAGGTACTGAAGCTTTCTTT. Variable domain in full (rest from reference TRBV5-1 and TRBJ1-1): KAGVTQTPRYLIKTRGQQVTLSCSPISGHRSVSWYQQTPGQGLQFLFEYFSETQRNKGNFPGRFSGRQFSNSRSEMNVSTLELGDSALYLCASSTGQGGTEAFFGQGTRLTVV.

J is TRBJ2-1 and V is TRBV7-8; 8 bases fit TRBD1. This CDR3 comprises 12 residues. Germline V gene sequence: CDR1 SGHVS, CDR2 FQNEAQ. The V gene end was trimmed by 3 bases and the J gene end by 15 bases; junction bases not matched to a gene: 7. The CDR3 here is CASSFRTGRPFF. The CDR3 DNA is TGTGCCAGCAGCTTTCGGACAGGGCGGCCGTTCTTC.

The CDR3 here is CAWGDFVLINSPLHF. The CDR3 DNA follows: TGTGCCTGGGGGGACTTTGTACTGATAAATTCACCCCTCCACTTT. This chain connects TRBV30 to TRBJ1-6, with D maybe TRBD1 (5 bases). The germline V and J ends were trimmed by 5 bases and 7 bases, with 18 bases remaining between them. CDR1 and CDR2 from the germline V gene are GTSNPN and SVGIG (reference sequence). This CDR3 has 15 residues.

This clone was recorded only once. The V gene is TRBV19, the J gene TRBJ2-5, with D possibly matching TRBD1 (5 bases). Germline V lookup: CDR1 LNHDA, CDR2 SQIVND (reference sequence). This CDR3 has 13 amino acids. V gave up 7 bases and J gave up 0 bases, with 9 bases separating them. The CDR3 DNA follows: TGTGCCAGTAAGGACACGTACCAAGAGACCCAGTACTTC. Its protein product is CASKDTYQETQYF.

The CDR3: CASSLETRGTEAFF. The CDR3 coding sequence is TGTGCCAGCAGCTTAGAAACTCGAGGGACTGAAGCTTTCTTT. The chain has TRBV7-9 and TRBJ1-1; D not certain. The CDR3 is made up of 14 amino acids. From germline, CDR1 is SEHNR and CDR2 FQNEAQ (reference sequence). The V end was cut by 1 base, the J end by 5 bases, with 11 bases between.

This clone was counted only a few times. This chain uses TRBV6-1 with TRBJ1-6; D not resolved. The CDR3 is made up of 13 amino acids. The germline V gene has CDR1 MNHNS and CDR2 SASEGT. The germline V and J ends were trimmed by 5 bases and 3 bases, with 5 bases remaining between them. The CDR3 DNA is TGTGCCAGCAGTCCAGACTATAATTCACCCCTCCACTTT. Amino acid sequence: CASSPDYNSPLHF.

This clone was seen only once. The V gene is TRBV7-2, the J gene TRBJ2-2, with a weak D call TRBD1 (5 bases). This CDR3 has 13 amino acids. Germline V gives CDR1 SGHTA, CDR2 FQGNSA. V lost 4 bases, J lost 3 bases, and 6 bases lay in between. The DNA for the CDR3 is TGTGCCAGCAGCTCGACAGACACCGGGGAGCTGTTTTTT. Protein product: CASSSTDTGELFF. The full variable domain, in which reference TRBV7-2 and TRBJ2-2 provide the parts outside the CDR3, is GAGVSQSPSNKVTEKGKDVELRCDPISGHTALYWYRQSLGQGLEFLIYFQGNSAPDKSGLPSDRFSAERTGGSVSTLTIQRTQQEDSAVYLCASSSTDTGELFFGEGSRLTVL.

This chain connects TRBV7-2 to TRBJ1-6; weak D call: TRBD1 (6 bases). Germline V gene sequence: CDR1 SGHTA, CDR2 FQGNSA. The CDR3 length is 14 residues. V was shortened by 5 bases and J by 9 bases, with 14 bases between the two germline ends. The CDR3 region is CASSPVRGASPLHF. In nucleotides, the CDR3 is TGTGCCAGCAGCCCTGTTCGGGGGGCTTCACCCCTCCACTTT.

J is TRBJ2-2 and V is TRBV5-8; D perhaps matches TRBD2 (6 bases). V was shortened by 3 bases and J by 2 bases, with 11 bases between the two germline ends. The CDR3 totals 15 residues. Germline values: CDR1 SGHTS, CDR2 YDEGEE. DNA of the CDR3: TGTGCCAGCAGCTACTGGGACTCCAACACCGGGGAGCTGTTTTTT. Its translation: CASSYWDSNTGELFF.

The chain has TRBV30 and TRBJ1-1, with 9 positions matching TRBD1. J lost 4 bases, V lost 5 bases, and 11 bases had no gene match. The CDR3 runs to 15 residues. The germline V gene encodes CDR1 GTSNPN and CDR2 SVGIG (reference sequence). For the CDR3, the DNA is TGTGCCTGGCGGGCACAGGGGGCGGGGTCCACTGAAGCTTTCTTT. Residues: CAWRAQGAGSTEAFF.

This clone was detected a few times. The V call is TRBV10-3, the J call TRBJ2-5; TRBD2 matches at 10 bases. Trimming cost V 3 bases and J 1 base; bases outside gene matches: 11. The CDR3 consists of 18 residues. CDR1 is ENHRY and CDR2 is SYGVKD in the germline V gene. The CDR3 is CAISESGSSGGPQETQYF. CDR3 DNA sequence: TGTGCCATCAGTGAATCGGGGTCTAGCGGGGGACCCCAAGAGACCCAGTACTTC.

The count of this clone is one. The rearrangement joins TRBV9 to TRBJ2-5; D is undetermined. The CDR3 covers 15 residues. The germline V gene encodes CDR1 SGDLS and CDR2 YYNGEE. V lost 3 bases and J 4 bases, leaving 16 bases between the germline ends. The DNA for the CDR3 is TGTGCCAGCAGCGCGCTTGGAGTCGGTCCAGAGACCCAGTACTTC. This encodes CASSALGVGPETQYF. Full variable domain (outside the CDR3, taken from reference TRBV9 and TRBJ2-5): DSGVTQTPKHLITATGQRVTLRCSPRSGDLSVYWYQQSLDQGLQFLIQYYNGEERAKGNILERFSAQQFPDLHSELNLSSLELGDSALYFCASSALGVGPETQYFGPGTRLLVL.

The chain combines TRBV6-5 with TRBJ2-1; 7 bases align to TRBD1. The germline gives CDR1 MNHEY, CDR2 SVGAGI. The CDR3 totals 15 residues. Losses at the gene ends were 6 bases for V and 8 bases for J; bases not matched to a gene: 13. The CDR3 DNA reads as TGTGCCAGCAGCTTAAGAGGGGGCGCATTTTATGAGCAGTTCTTC. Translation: CASSLRGGAFYEQFF.

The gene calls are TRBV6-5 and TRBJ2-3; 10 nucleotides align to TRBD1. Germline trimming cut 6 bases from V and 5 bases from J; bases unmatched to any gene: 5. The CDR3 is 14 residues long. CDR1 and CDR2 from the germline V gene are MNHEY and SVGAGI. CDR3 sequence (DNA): TGTGCCAGCAGCTTGGACAGGGGGGTAGATACGCAGTATTTT. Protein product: CASSLDRGVDTQYF.

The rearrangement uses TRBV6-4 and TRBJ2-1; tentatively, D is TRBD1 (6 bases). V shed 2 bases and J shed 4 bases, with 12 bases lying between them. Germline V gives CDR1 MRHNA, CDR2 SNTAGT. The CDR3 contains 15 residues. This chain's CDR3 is CASSDEVGAYNEQFF. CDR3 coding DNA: TGTGCCAGCAGTGACGAAGTGGGGGCTTACAATGAGCAGTTCTTC.